Following are 21 T cell receptor beta chains from one sample sequenced in a study of control samples from healthy donors and cancer patients (dated by TCRdb to the early 2020s). To prepare the library, the immunoSEQ multiplex PCR assay was applied. The table was pulled from immuneACCESS by TCRdb, which kept in-frame rearrangements only. Such tables lose some clones; where checked, under half of the loss comes from unresolved V genes, and the rest has no known cause. In this sample the table shows 100,000 or so clones, 83% of which occur a single time. The ten top clones hold around 13% of the sample. The sample comprised blood. Every receptor here comes from a woman between 45 and 60 years old in good health.

This chain links TRBV5-6 with TRBJ1-5; D is uncertain. From germline, CDR1 is SGHDT and CDR2 YYEEEE. The ends were cut back, 0 bases at V and 7 bases at J, with 8 bases in the middle. The CDR3 is made up of 13 amino acids. The CDR3 coding sequence is TGTGCCAGCAGCTTGGGGGCTCGACAGCCCCAGCATTTT. As protein: CASSLGARQPQHF.

A few counts support this clone. The chain employs TRBV29-1 and TRBJ2-2; TRBD2 matches at 7 bases. V lost 4 bases, J lost 3 bases, and 5 bases stayed unmatched. This CDR3 has 14 amino acids. Germline V gene data show CDR1 as SQVTM and CDR2 as ANQGSEA. CDR3 amino acids: CSVAGGSDTGELFF. In DNA form, the CDR3 reads TGCAGCGTTGCGGGCGGGAGCGACACCGGGGAGCTGTTTTTT.

The gene calls are TRBV1 and TRBJ2-7; the D call of TRBD2 is as the table states it, not checked on the DNA. TRBV1 is a listed pseudogene. The CDR3 consists of 17 residues. Here the CDR3 DNA reads TGCACCAGCAGCCAAGAAGGAAGCGGGGGACCGACATACGAGCAGTACTTC. Translated: CTSSQEGSGGPTYEQYF.

V is TRBV5-6 and J is TRBJ1-5, with D possibly being TRBD1 (6 bases). Germline V gene lookup returns CDR1 SGHDT and CDR2 YYEEEE. V was trimmed by 0 bases and J by 6 bases, leaving 19 bases between them. CDR3 length equals 17 residues. The CDR3 spells CASSLAVGGLSGQPQHF. DNA of the CDR3: TGTGCCAGCAGCTTGGCCGTGGGGGGGCTTTCGGGTCAGCCCCAGCATTTT.

This clone turned up a few times. V usage is TRBV29-1 and J usage is TRBJ2-5; TRBD2 agrees at 8 bases. V lost 2 bases and J lost 4; bases outside the gene matches: 12. The CDR3 covers 16 residues. Germline-derived CDR1 and CDR2 are SQVTM and ANQGSEA. CDR3 nucleotide sequence: TGCAGCGTTGAACTTGAGCGGGAGTTACCCCGAGAGACCCAGTACTTC. It specifies CSVELERELPRETQYF.

This clone was seen more than once but under ten times. The J gene is TRBJ2-5, the V gene TRBV2, with a weak D call TRBD2 (6 bases). Trimming removed 6 bases from V and 9 bases from J, with 23 bases in between. Germline V CDR1 and CDR2: SNHLY, FYNNEI. This CDR3 has 15 residues. CDR3 nucleotides: TGTGCCAGCAGCGACGGGACTCTTCCCGCTTCGGCCCAGTACTTC. It translates to CASSDGTLPASAQYF.

This sequence joins TRBV11-3 and TRBJ2-7; 7 bases are a match to TRBD2. J was trimmed by 4 bases and V by 1 base; bases with no gene match: 7. This CDR3 is 15 amino acids long. Germline V gene data show CDR1 as SGHNT and CDR2 as YENEEA. CDR3 sequence (DNA): TGTGCCAGCAGCTTAGTTAACCTAGCGGCTTACGAGCAGTACTTC. This codes for CASSLVNLAAYEQYF.

The V and J genes are TRBV18 and TRBJ1-2, with D hard to call. V lost 1 base, J lost 2 bases, and 11 bases lay in between. Germline-derived CDR1 and CDR2 are KGHSH and LQKENI. The CDR3 runs 15 residues. In DNA form, the CDR3 reads TGTGCCAGCTCACCACTTTTGGGGAGGAACTATGGCTACACCTTC. Its protein product is CASSPLLGRNYGYTF.

V gene TRBV13 combines with J gene TRBJ2-5; D ambiguous. The V end lost 1 base, the J end lost 3 bases, and 6 bases lay between the germline ends. Germline V gene data show CDR1 as PRHDT and CDR2 as FYEKMQ (reference sequence). This CDR3 spans 13 amino acids. CDR3 coding DNA: TGTGCCAGCAGCTTAGTTGGAGAAGAGACCCAGTACTTC. This gives the protein CASSLVGEETQYF.

The rearrangement links TRBV11-2 to TRBJ2-7, with TRBD1 matching 9 bases. The CDR3 sequence is 15 residues long. The trim removed 5 bases at V and 5 bases at J, leaving 10 bases unmatched. The germline V gene has CDR1 SGHAT and CDR2 FQNNGV. This CDR3 reads CASSPGDRVYDEQYF. The CDR3 DNA reads as TGTGCCAGCAGCCCGGGGGACAGGGTTTACGACGAGCAGTACTTC.

The rearrangement joins TRBV4-1 to TRBJ2-3; 7 bases are shared with TRBD2. The V gene's germline CDR1 is MGHRA and CDR2 YSYEKL. The CDR3 sequence is 18 residues long. The junction had 11 bases not matched to a gene; V was cut back by 0 bases and J by 2 bases. CDR3 in DNA: TGCGCCAGCAGCCAAGAAAAAGGGAGCGGGGTTATCACAGATACGCAGTATTTT. Translation gives CASSQEKGSGVITDTQYF.

The CDR3 DNA reads TGTGCCAGCAGCTACGGACAGGGCACAGATACGCAGTATTTT. It is translated as CASSYGQGTDTQYF. The chain employs TRBV7-8 and TRBJ2-3, with 7 bases fitting TRBD1. The CDR3 loop spans 14 amino acids. The V gene's germline CDR1 is SGHVS and CDR2 FQNEAQ. V lost 4 bases to trimming and J lost 1 base; unmatched junction nucleotides: 2.

J is TRBJ2-7 and V is TRBV15, with D unresolved. Germline V gene lookup returns CDR1 LNHNV and CDR2 YYDKDF (reference sequence). Between the trimmed V and J ends, which lost 0 bases and 2 bases, there was a span of 11 bases. The CDR3 has 15 residues. CDR3 region: CATSRDPGSTYEQYF. For the CDR3, the DNA is TGTGCCACCAGCAGAGATCCCGGGTCCACCTACGAGCAGTACTTC.

The chain has TRBV27 and TRBJ2-4; a weak D match, TRBD1 (5 bases). Trimming shortened V by 8 bases and J by 4 bases, and 9 bases separated the two germline ends. This CDR3 is built from 12 residues. Per the germline V gene, CDR1 is MNHEY and CDR2 is SMNVEV (reference sequence). CDR3 bases: TGTGCCAGCCGAGACAGTAAAAACATTCAGTACTTC. Translation gives CASRDSKNIQYF.

The rearrangement uses TRBV6-6 and TRBJ1-1; D might be TRBD1 (5 bases). Looked up from germline, CDR1 is MNHNY and CDR2 is SVGAGI (reference sequence). This CDR3 has 15 residues. Trimming removed 2 bases at V and 5 bases at J, with 15 bases between. CDR3 DNA: TGTGCCAGCAGTTACCGTCAGGGAGTGTGGACTGAAGCTTTCTTT. Translated: CASSYRQGVWTEAFF.

The chain has TRBV9 and TRBJ1-6, with 7 bases fitting TRBD1. The CDR3 loop spans 15 amino acids. Germline assignment: CDR1 SGDLS and CDR2 YYNGEE. Losses at the gene ends were 0 bases for V and 7 bases for J; bases not matched to a gene: 4. The CDR3 region has the DNA TGTGCCAGCAGCGTAGGGGACAGAAAGAATTCACCCCTCCACTTT. Amino acids: CASSVGDRKNSPLHF.

The chain has TRBV6-5 and TRBJ1-2, with TRBD1 as a possible D gene (5 bases). This CDR3 is 15 amino acids long. CDR1 is MNHEY and CDR2 is SVGAGI in the germline V gene. V lost 5 bases to trimming and J lost 5 bases, with 18 bases between them. The CDR3 sequence is CASSIRGREEYGYTF. CDR3 nucleotides: TGTGCCAGCAGTATCCGGGGCCGAGAGGAATATGGCTACACCTTC.

V is TRBV29-1 and J is TRBJ2-1, with TRBD2 matching over 11 bases. CDR3 size: 15 residues. With 2 bases clipped from V and 4 bases from J, the junction kept 4 bases outside the gene matches. CDR1 is SQVTM and CDR2 is ANQGSEA in the germline V gene. CDR3 in amino acids: CSVEIGTSGYNEQFF. CDR3 nucleotides: TGCAGCGTTGAAATCGGGACTAGCGGATACAATGAGCAGTTCTTC.

This clone has only a few counts. The chain is built from TRBV7-6 and TRBJ2-2; D call uncertain. The CDR3 has 15 amino acids. V lost 0 bases and J 0 bases, leaving 5 bases between the germline ends. Germline V gives CDR1 SGHVS, CDR2 FNYEAQ. CDR3 DNA sequence: TGTGCCAGCAGCTTAGCGCAGGCGAACACCGGGGAGCTGTTTTTT. Its protein product is CASSLAQANTGELFF.

The chain links TRBV27 to TRBJ1-6; D is possibly TRBD1 (5 bases). The CDR3 is made up of 18 amino acids. Germline V lookup: CDR1 MNHEY, CDR2 SMNVEV (reference sequence). Trimming left V 5 bases short and J 0 bases short, with 17 bases between. The CDR3 is CASSAGTAESSYNSPLHF. CDR3 bases: TGTGCCAGCAGTGCCGGGACGGCCGAGAGCTCCTATAATTCACCCCTCCACTTT.

The V and J genes are TRBV18 and TRBJ2-1, with a possible D match to TRBD2 (5 bases). The CDR3 is 14 residues long. Trimming stripped 2 bases from V and 8 bases from J, with 13 bases between. The germline gives CDR1 KGHSH, CDR2 LQKENI. DNA for the CDR3: TGTGCCAGCTCACCATTCGGCCTGCGGGATGAGCAGTTCTTC. This translates into CASSPFGLRDEQFF.